These 8 T cell receptor beta chains were all obtained from the same sample, sequenced in a study of T cells in localized non-small cell lung cancer. The assay was immunoSEQ multiplex PCR, and TCRdb's table has in-frame clones only and misses some. The sample yields about 6,800 clones, about 45% seen once. Source: lymph node tissue, taken before any cancer treatment. These receptors were taken from a man between 40 and 70 years old with stage I lung adenocarcinoma.

Here the CDR3 DNA reads TGTGCCAGCTCACCACCCACTAATAGGGAGACCCAGTACTTC. As protein: CASSPPTNRETQYF. This chain uses TRBV18 with TRBJ2-5; D is ambiguous. Germline V gene lookup returns CDR1 KGHSH and CDR2 LQKENI. V shed 0 bases and J shed 5 bases, with 10 bases lying between them. CDR3 size: 14 residues.

The sample holds a few counts of this clone. The identical CDR3 is also encoded by other nucleotide sequences in the sample. The chain has TRBV30 and TRBJ1-1; D is unclear. The V end was cut by 0 bases, the J end by 1 base, with 9 bases between. CDR1 and CDR2 from the germline V gene are GTSNPN and SVGIG (reference sequence). The CDR3 runs to 14 residues. The CDR3 loop is CAWSVLQTNTEAFF. CDR3 nucleotide sequence: TGTGCCTGGAGTGTACTCCAGACGAACACTGAAGCTTTCTTT.

Turning to this clone: A read error may produce the germline difference seen at one junction end. The chain recombines TRBV6-8 with TRBJ2-7; 10 bases match TRBD1. The CDR3 totals 14 residues. Germline V gene lookup returns CDR1 MNHGY and CDR2 SAAAGT. CDR3 coding DNA: TGTGCCATCAGTGGACAGGGGGGCTCGGGAGAGCAGTACTTC. It translates to CAISGQGGSGEQYF.

The CDR3 bases are TGTGCCAGCAGCTTACAAGCGGGAGTGGATGAGCAGTTCTTC. It encodes CASSLQAGVDEQFF. This rearrangement joins TRBV9 to TRBJ2-1; 8 nucleotides align to TRBD2. The CDR3 consists of 14 residues. Germline CDR1 reads SGDLS; CDR2 reads YYNGEE. The ends lost 4 bases at V and 8 bases at J; junction bases unmatched: 8. The full variable domain, with the rest looked up from reference TRBV9 and TRBJ2-1, is DSGVTQTPKHLITATGQRVTLRCSPRSGDLSVYWYQQSLDQGLQFLIQYYNGEERAKGNILERFSAQQFPDLHSELNLSSLELGDSALYFCASSLQAGVDEQFFGPGTRLTVL.

The chain employs TRBV12-5 and TRBJ2-5, with D unclear. Trimming shortened V by 4 bases and J by 0 bases, and 9 bases separated the two germline ends. Per germline, CDR1 LGHNT and CDR2 FRNRAP. The CDR3 has 14 amino acids. This CDR3 reads CASGSGGNQETQYF. The DNA for the CDR3 is TGTGCTAGTGGTTCTGGCGGCAACCAAGAGACCCAGTACTTC. The full variable domain, in which reference TRBV12-5 and TRBJ2-5 provide the parts outside the CDR3, is DARVTQTPRHKVTEMGQEVTMRCQPILGHNTVFWYRQTMMQGLELLAYFRNRAPLDDSGMPKDRFSAEMPDATLATLKIQPSEPRDSAVYFCASGSGGNQETQYFGPGTRLLVL.

This clone was detected a few times. V usage is TRBV6-7 and J usage is TRBJ1-5; no reliable D call. TRBV6-7 is placed among ORFs of uncertain function. V lost 5 bases and J lost 0, with 11 bases in between. The CDR3 contains 15 residues. CDR3 DNA sequence: TGTGCCAGCAGTGAAGGTAGCACTAGCAATCAGCCCCAGCATTTT. Its protein is CASSEGSTSNQPQHF.

This clone was seen only a few times. A base was left unread or ambiguous, and X is written for its residue. The CDR3 DNA reads as TGTGCCTGGAGTGCCCRACGTGGGGTCGGGGATGAAAAACTGTTTTTT. Protein sequence: CAWSAXRGVGDEKLFF. The V gene is TRBV30, the J gene TRBJ1-4; no firm D call. The V end lost 1 base, the J end lost 6 bases, and 18 bases lay between the germline ends. CDR1 is GTSNPN, CDR2 SVGIG, per germline (reference sequence). This CDR3 contains 16 residues.

As DNA, the CDR3 is TGCGCCAGCAGCTTGGCCGGCTTCACAGATACGCAGTATTTT. Its translation is CASSLAGFTDTQYF. This chain joins TRBV5-1 and TRBJ2-3, with D unresolved. The CDR3 is 14 residues long. V gave up 0 bases and J gave up 2 bases, with 7 bases separating them. Germline CDR1 is SGHRS and CDR2 is YFSETQ.